Listed below are T cell receptor beta chains from one sample, sequenced in a study of OX40 agonist ivuxolimab in advanced cancers. Generated by immunoSEQ multiplex PCR, the TCRdb table keeps only in-frame clones and is missing some. This table has some 66,000 clones, about 80% appearing once. The source material was CD4+ or CD8+ T cells sorted from blood, sampled in a trial of the OX40 agonist ivuxolimab. The receptors were gathered from an adult with an advanced solid tumor such as melanoma, head and neck, liver or kidney cancer. Each CDR3 is given with its conserved first and last residue. The D gene is left open where the match is weak. Clone size appears in some rows only: once, few, many, or a class for an expanded clone.

DNA	CDR3	V	J	size	D
TGTGCCAGCAGTTTCGGTCCAGTCACCTACGAGCAGTACTTC	CASSFGPVTYEQYF	TRBV28	TRBJ2-7	-	-
TGTGCCAGAAACGCCGGCACAGATACGCAGTATTTT	CARNAGTDTQYF	TRBV2	TRBJ2-3	-	-
TGTGCCACCAGCCTAACCTGGGACAATGAGCAGTTCTTC	CATSLTWDNEQFF	TRBV15	TRBJ2-1	-	-
TGTGCCACCAATAGCGGGGGACTTACTTACGAGCAGTACTTC	CATNSGGLTYEQYF	TRBV6-6	TRBJ2-7	once	TRBD2
TGCGCCAGCAGCTTGGTAGCGGGGACCGCAACTAATGAAAAACTGTTTTTT	CASSLVAGTATNEKLFF	TRBV5-1	TRBJ1-4	-	-
TGTGCCAGCAGTTCACAGGGTGGAGGCTATGGCTACACCTTC	CASSSQGGGYGYTF	TRBV6-5	TRBJ1-2	-	-
TGCAGCGTTGAAGACTTCGACAGGGACGGTGGTGAAAAACTGTTTTTT	CSVEDFDRDGGEKLFF	TRBV29-1	TRBJ1-4	-	TRBD1
TGTGCCAGCAGACAGTTTGTTCTCGGGGAGCTGTTTTTT	CASRQFVLGELFF	TRBV14	TRBJ2-2	-	-
TGTGCCAGCAGTGAGCGGACAGCTTTGAACACTGAAGCTTTCTTT	CASSERTALNTEAFF	TRBV28	TRBJ1-1	-	-
TGTGCCAGCAGCTTTTATTTCTCAGGGTGGGATGTCTATGGCTACACCTTC	CASSFYFSGWDVYGYTF	TRBV7-2	TRBJ1-2	-	-
TGTGCCAGCAGCTTAAGCGGCAGGGCGGACACTGAAGCTTTCTTT	CASSLSGRADTEAFF	TRBV7-3	TRBJ1-1	-	-
TGTGCCAGCAGTTTAAAGGGACTAGCGGCTGCCCGTGACTACGAGCAGTACTTC	CASSLKGLAAARDYEQYF	TRBV7-2	TRBJ2-7	-	TRBD2